These 25 T cell receptor beta chains were all obtained from the same sample, sequenced in a study of blood T cell repertoires in COVID-19. TCRdb's table, derived via immunoSEQ multiplex PCR, lists solely in-frame clones and lacks some. This table has approximately 250,000 clones, 85% to 90% appearing once. The sample consisted of peripheral blood. The source of these receptors is a man between 18 and 35 years old with active or convalescent COVID-19.

This sequence joins TRBV27 and TRBJ1-2; TRBD1 matches 8 bases. The CDR3 totals 13 residues. CDR1 and CDR2 from the germline V gene are MNHEY and SMNVEV (reference sequence). The trim removed 10 bases at V and 4 bases at J, leaving 8 bases unmatched. DNA of the CDR3: TGTGCCACAGCAGGGGGCGCTGGCTATGGCTACACCTTC. Translating gives CATAGGAGYGYTF.

This clone appeared a single time. V and J are TRBV19 and TRBJ1-1; D unresolved. The CDR3 runs to 12 residues. Germline CDR1 is LNHDA and CDR2 is SQIVND (reference sequence). Trimming removed 5 bases at V and 5 bases at J, with 9 bases between. Here the CDR3 DNA reads TGTGCCAGTAGTCCTTCGGGGACTGAAGCTTTCTTT. Protein: CASSPSGTEAFF.

This chain links TRBV29-1 with TRBJ2-7, with TRBD2 as a possible D gene (7 bases). The CDR3 runs 14 residues. Germline V gives CDR1 SQVTM, CDR2 ANQGSEA. The V and J ends lost 6 bases and 10 bases respectively, with 25 bases between them. For the CDR3, the DNA is TGCAGCGTGGGGGGGGCAATTAGTGGAGAAAACCAGTACTTC. Protein sequence: CSVGGAISGENQYF.

This clone came up once. The chain joins TRBV7-6 to TRBJ1-6; no definite D call. The CDR3 spans 14 residues. The ends were cut back, 5 bases at V and 9 bases at J, with 14 bases in the middle. CDR1 and CDR2 (germline): SGHVS, FNYEAQ. As DNA, the CDR3 is TGTGCCAGCAGCACTAGTGGGGTAGGTTCACCCCTCCACTTT. The encoded protein is CASSTSGVGSPLHF.

The rearrangement links TRBV5-6 to TRBJ2-5; maybe TRBD1 (6 bases). Germline V gene sequence: CDR1 SGHDT, CDR2 YYEEEE. With 1 base removed from V and 3 bases from J, the gap between germline ends came to 13 bases. The CDR3 extends over 15 amino acids. CDR3 sequence: CASSLIRGWEETQYF. For the CDR3, the DNA is TGTGCCAGCAGCTTGATTAGGGGGTGGGAAGAGACCCAGTACTTC.

This clone was seen a single time. The V gene is TRBV28, the J gene TRBJ1-4; TRBD1 agrees at 7 bases. Germline V gene lookup returns CDR1 MDHEN and CDR2 SYDVKM. The CDR3 contains 16 residues. The V and J ends lost 5 bases and 8 bases, in that order; junction bases with no gene match: 14. The CDR3 region has the DNA TGTGCCAGCAGTCCCCCCGCGACAGGGTTAGCGGAAAAACTGTTTTTT. Its translation: CASSPPATGLAEKLFF.

The V and J genes are TRBV13 and TRBJ2-1; possible D gene TRBD1, 6 bases. The germline gives CDR1 PRHDT, CDR2 FYEKMQ (reference sequence). The V gene lost 10 bases and the J gene lost 4 bases, with 17 bases spanning the gap. This CDR3 is 14 amino acids long. The CDR3: CATGTMSGYNEQFF. The CDR3 DNA sequence: TGTGCCACTGGGACAATGAGCGGTTACAATGAGCAGTTCTTC.

The genes are TRBV6-5 and TRBJ2-5; possibly TRBD2 for D (6 bases). The germline V gene encodes CDR1 MNHEY and CDR2 SVGAGI. This CDR3 spans 15 amino acids. V lost 5 bases and J lost 0, with 13 bases in between. CDR3: CASSIGKRDQETQYF. CDR3 DNA sequence: TGTGCCAGCAGTATCGGAAAGCGGGACCAAGAGACCCAGTACTTC.

V usage is TRBV18 and J usage is TRBJ1-2; D possibly corresponds to TRBD1 (5 bases). V lost 6 bases and J 4 bases, leaving 21 bases between the germline ends. Germline V gives CDR1 KGHSH, CDR2 LQKENI. This CDR3 is built from 16 residues. The DNA for the CDR3 is TGTGCCAGCTCGCCCGCCCCCCCGGGGGAGGCCTATGGCTACACCTTC. Protein product: CASSPAPPGEAYGYTF. The full variable domain, in which reference TRBV18 and TRBJ1-2 provide the parts outside the CDR3, is NAGVMQNPRHLVRRRGQEARLRCSPMKGHSHVYWYRQLPEEGLKFMVYLQKENIIDESGMPKERFSAEFPKEGPSILRIQQVVRGDSAAYFCASSPAPPGEAYGYTFGSGTRLTVV.

The V call is TRBV28, the J call TRBJ1-5, with 8 bases matching TRBD1. The CDR3 spans 13 residues. From germline, CDR1 is MDHEN and CDR2 SYDVKM. With 5 bases clipped from V and 7 bases from J, the junction kept 4 bases outside the gene matches. The DNA of the CDR3 is TGTGCCAGCAGTGTAACAGGGGGGCAGCCCCAGCATTTT. This encodes CASSVTGGQPQHF.

This clone showed up just once. The chain couples TRBV6-5 to TRBJ2-7; TRBD2 agrees at 15 bases. Trimming cost V 9 bases and J 7 bases; bases outside gene matches: 7. Germline lookup yields CDR1 MNHEY and CDR2 SVGAGI. This CDR3 is 14 amino acids long. The CDR3 bases are TGTGCCAGTGGACTAGCGGGGGGGCCACGGGAGCAGTACTTC. It translates to CASGLAGGPREQYF.

This chain links TRBV6-1 with TRBJ2-1; 14 bases align to TRBD2. J gave up 0 bases and V 1 base, and 11 bases lay outside the gene matches. Germline-derived CDR1 and CDR2 are MNHNS and SASEGT. The CDR3 is made up of 21 amino acids. CDR3 bases: TGTGCCAGCAGTGAAGTGGGATGGGGACTAGCGGGAGTAAGCTCCTACAATGAGCAGTTCTTC. Its protein is CASSEVGWGLAGVSSYNEQFF.

The chain employs TRBV3-1 (or the pseudogene TRBV3-2) and TRBJ1-3, with no clear D. Deletions cut 3 bases from V and 4 bases from J, with 10 bases between. In germline, CDR1 is LGHDT, CDR2 YNNKEL (reference sequence). This CDR3 has 14 residues. Written as DNA, the CDR3 is TGTGCCAGCAGCCAGCGGAGGGAAGGAAACACCATATATTTT. Translated: CASSQRREGNTIYF.

The genes are TRBV9 and TRBJ2-1; no definite D call. CDR1 SGDLS and CDR2 YYNGEE come from the germline V gene. This CDR3 region has 13 residues. The V gene lost 0 bases and the J gene lost 2 bases, with 3 bases spanning the gap. The CDR3 loop is CASSVAAYNEQFF. The CDR3 bases are TGTGCCAGCAGCGTAGCAGCCTACAATGAGCAGTTCTTC.

The rearrangement links TRBV29-1 to TRBJ1-2; D gene uncertain. The CDR3 contains 15 residues. V lost 0 bases to trimming and J lost 4 bases, with 15 bases between them. Germline V gene sequence: CDR1 SQVTM, CDR2 ANQGSEA. The chain's CDR3 is CSVEDRRNGFYGYTF. DNA for the CDR3: TGCAGCGTTGAAGATCGGCGGAACGGATTCTATGGCTACACCTTC.

CDR3 residues: CASSEYTGRSTDTQYF. The CDR3 bases are TGTGCCAGCAGTGAATATACGGGAAGGAGCACAGATACGCAGTATTTT. The rearrangement uses TRBV25-1 and TRBJ2-3; tentatively, D is TRBD2 (5 bases). The V end lost 0 bases, the J end lost 0 bases, and 10 bases lay between the germline ends. CDR3 length: 16 residues. CDR1 MGHDK and CDR2 SYGVNS come from the germline V gene.

The chain couples TRBV6-5 to TRBJ2-7; tentative D call: TRBD2 (5 bases). The V and J ends lost 4 bases and 0 bases respectively, with 10 bases between them. There are 14 residues in the CDR3. Germline V gene sequence: CDR1 MNHEY, CDR2 SVGAGI. The CDR3 protein is CASSSAGTSYEQYF. The DNA for the CDR3 is TGTGCCAGCAGTTCCGCGGGTACCTCCTACGAGCAGTACTTC.

The CDR3, as DNA: TGTGCCAGCAGCGTGTCCCTTAAAGAGACCCAGTACTTC. Translated, it gives CASSVSLKETQYF. The chain uses TRBV9 and TRBJ2-5; D gene unclear. The CDR3 loop spans 13 amino acids. The germline V gene encodes CDR1 SGDLS and CDR2 YYNGEE. Trimming stripped 2 bases from V and 3 bases from J, with 8 bases between.

In its sample, this clone was seen once. This rearrangement joins TRBV6-1 to TRBJ2-1, with D hard to call. V gave up 2 bases and J gave up 1 base, with 9 bases separating them. The V gene's germline CDR1 is MNHNS and CDR2 SASEGT. The CDR3 runs 15 residues. CDR3 region: CASSEPTYSYNEQFF. Written as DNA, the CDR3 is TGTGCCAGCAGTGAACCCACATATTCCTACAATGAGCAGTTCTTC.

The chain uses TRBV6-6 and TRBJ2-7; perhaps TRBD2 as D (7 bases). Trimming cost V 7 bases and J 6 bases, with 13 bases left between them. Germline CDR1 is MNHNY and CDR2 is SVGAGI (reference sequence). The CDR3 is 12 residues long. CDR3 loop: CASNPGGPEQYF. The CDR3 coding sequence is TGTGCCAGCAACCCCGGGGGGCCCGAGCAGTACTTC.

The V and J genes are TRBV7-3 and TRBJ2-5; no definite D call. The germline V and J ends were trimmed by 3 bases and 4 bases, with 9 bases remaining between them. The germline V gene encodes CDR1 SGHTA and CDR2 FQGTGA. CDR3 length: 13 residues. The CDR3, as DNA: TGTGCCAGCAGCTTTAGTCCGCGAGAGACCCAGTACTTC. Its protein product is CASSFSPRETQYF. Together with reference TRBV7-3 and TRBJ2-5, the CDR3 gives the full variable domain: GAGVSQTPSNKVTEKGKYVELRCDPISGHTALYWYRQSLGQGPEFLIYFQGTGAADDSGLPNDRFFAVRPEGSVSTLKIQRTERGDSAVYLCASSFSPRETQYFGPGTRLLVL.

The chain is built from TRBV1 and TRBJ2-2; TRBD2, the table's D call, lacks a check against the DNA. TRBV1 constitutes a pseudogene. The CDR3 totals 16 residues. The CDR3 is CTSSQVPARSAGELFF. The DNA of the CDR3 is TGCACCAGCAGCCAAGTTCCAGCGAGGTCGGCCGGGGAGCTGTTTTTT.

This sequence joins TRBV9 and TRBJ1-2, with D maybe TRBD1 (6 bases). V shed 3 bases and J shed 4 bases, with 10 bases lying between them. The CDR3 runs to 13 residues. From germline, CDR1 is SGDLS and CDR2 YYNGEE. CDR3 sequence reads: CASSAQGSYGYTF. CDR3 DNA: TGTGCCAGCAGCGCCCAGGGGAGCTATGGCTACACCTTC. The variable domain in full, completed from reference TRBV9 and TRBJ1-2, reads DSGVTQTPKHLITATGQRVTLRCSPRSGDLSVYWYQQSLDQGLQFLIQYYNGEERAKGNILERFSAQQFPDLHSELNLSSLELGDSALYFCASSAQGSYGYTFGSGTRLTVV.

V usage is TRBV5-1 and J usage is TRBJ1-5, with D unclear. V lost 4 bases to trimming and J lost 6 bases, with 11 bases between them. This CDR3 is built from 13 residues. Germline CDR1 SGHRS, CDR2 YFSETQ. DNA for the CDR3: TGCGCCAGCAGCGTCCAAGGGAGTCAGCCCCAGCATTTT. Translating gives CASSVQGSQPQHF.

The rearrangement joins TRBV28 to TRBJ1-3, with D tentatively TRBD1 (6 bases). Germline assignment: CDR1 MDHEN and CDR2 SYDVKM. The CDR3 is made up of 15 amino acids. The V end lost 5 bases, the J end lost 3 bases, and 14 bases lay between the germline ends. The DNA for the CDR3 is TGTGCCAGCAGTGCACCGACAGGAGGTGGAAACACCATATATTTT. Translation: CASSAPTGGGNTIYF.